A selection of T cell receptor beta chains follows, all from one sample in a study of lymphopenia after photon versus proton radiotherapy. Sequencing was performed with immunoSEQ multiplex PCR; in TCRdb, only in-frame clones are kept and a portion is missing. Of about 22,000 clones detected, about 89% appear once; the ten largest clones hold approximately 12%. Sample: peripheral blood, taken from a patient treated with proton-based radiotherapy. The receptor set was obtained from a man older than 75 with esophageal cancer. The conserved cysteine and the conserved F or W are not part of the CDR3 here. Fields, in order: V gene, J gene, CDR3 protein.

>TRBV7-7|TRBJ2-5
ASSPDGLGGAQY
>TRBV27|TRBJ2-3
ASSPRTSGVKDTQY
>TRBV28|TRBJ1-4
ASSLWGVREKLF
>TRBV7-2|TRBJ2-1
ASSAQGITYNEQF
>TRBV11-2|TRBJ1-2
ASSLVSGTYGYT
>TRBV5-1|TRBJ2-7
ASSLGYYEQY
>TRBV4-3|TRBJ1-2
ASSQVMANYGYT
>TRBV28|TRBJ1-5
ASSLSGNQPQH
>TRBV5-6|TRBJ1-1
ASSFTVNTEAF
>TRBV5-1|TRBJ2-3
ASSLQGTDTQY
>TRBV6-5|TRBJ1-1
ASSYTRGMSEAF
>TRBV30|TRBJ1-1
AWGGRRTNTEAF
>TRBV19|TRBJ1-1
ASRFRTEGNTEAF
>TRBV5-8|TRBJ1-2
ASSLKQGADPYGYT
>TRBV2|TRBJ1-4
ASSRASNEKLF
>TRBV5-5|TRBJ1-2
ASSRQTGGNRYYGYT
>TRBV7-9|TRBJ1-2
ASSWTGAARYGYT
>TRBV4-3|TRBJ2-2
ASSQDPRQGAGTGELF
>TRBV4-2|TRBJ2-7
ASSQDLASAVSYEQY
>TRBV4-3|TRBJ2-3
ASSVSGSWTDTQY
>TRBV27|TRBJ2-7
ASSLVLAGAREQY
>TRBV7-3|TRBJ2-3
ASSKGARTDTQY
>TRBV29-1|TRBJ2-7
SGSGEGSEQY
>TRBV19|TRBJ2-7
ASRDLDGVAEQY
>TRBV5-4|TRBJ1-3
ASSFAGAGNTIY
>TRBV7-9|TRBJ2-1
ASSLGRGGSYNEQF
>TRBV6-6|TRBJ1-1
ASSSTGTGGNTEAF
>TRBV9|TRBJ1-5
ASSVCPDYSNQPQH
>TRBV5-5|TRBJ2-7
ASSLGPNYEQY
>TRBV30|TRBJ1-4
AWSLTGTNEKLF
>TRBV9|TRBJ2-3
ASSVLSGGQDTQY
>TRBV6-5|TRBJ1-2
ASSRTGNYGYT
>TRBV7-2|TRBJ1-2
ASSPVTSNYGYT
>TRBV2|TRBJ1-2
ATPPTGGILYGYT
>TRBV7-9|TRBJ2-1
ASSLGGFGEQF
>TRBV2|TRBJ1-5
ASSEGPERGNQPQH
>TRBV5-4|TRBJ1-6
ASSLASFEGSPLH
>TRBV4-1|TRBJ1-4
ASSRLGGRGEKLF
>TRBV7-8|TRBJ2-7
ASSSQWTTLLRAGQY
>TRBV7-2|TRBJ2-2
ASSHWGLDGGELF
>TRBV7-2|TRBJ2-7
ASSKRTGTYEQY
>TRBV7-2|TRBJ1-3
ASSSPPRGEGNTIY
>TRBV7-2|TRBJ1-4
ASSLDRLIAGEKLF
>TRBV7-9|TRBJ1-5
ASSYDWNQPQH
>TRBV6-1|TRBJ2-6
ASSRSSGANVLT
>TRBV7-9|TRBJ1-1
ASSLRSNTEAF
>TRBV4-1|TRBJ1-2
ASSPGQGIYGYT